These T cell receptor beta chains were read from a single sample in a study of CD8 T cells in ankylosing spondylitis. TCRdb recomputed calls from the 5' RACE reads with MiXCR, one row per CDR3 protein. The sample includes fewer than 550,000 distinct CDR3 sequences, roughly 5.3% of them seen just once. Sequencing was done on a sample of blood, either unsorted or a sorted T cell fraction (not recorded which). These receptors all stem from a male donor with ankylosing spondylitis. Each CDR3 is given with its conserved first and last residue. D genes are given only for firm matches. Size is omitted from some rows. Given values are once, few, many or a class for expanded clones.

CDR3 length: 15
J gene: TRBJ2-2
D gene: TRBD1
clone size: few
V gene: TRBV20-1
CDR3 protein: CSASNEVRGTGELFF
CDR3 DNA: TGCAGTGCTAGTAACGAAGTCAGGGGGACCGGGGAGCTGTTTTTT

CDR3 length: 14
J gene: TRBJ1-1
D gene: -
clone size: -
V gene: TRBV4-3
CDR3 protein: CASSQPGMGTEAFF
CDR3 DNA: TGCGCCAGCAGCCAACCGGGCATGGGGACTGAAGCTTTCTTT

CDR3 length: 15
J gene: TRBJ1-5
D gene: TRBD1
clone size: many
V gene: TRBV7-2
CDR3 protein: CASSFSGTGDQPQHF
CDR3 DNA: TGTGCCAGCAGCTTCTCTGGGACAGGCGATCAGCCCCAGCATTTT

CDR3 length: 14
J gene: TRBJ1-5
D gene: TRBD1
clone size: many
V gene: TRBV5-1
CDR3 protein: CASSLRQGDQPQHF
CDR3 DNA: TGTGCCAGCAGCTTGAGACAGGGAGATCAGCCCCAGCATTTT

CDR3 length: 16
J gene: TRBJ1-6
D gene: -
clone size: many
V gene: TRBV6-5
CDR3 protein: CASSYRGMGENSPLHF
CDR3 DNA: TGTGCCAGCAGTTACAGGGGAATGGGTGAGAATTCACCCCTCCACTTT

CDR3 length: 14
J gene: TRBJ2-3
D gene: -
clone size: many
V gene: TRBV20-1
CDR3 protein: CSESGTSGTDTQYF
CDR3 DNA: TGCAGTGAGTCTGGCACCTCGGGCACAGATACGCAGTATTTT

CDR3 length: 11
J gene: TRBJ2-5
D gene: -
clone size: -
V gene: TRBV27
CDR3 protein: CASSLGKTQYF
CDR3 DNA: TGTGCCAGCAGTTTGGGCAAGACCCAGTACTTC

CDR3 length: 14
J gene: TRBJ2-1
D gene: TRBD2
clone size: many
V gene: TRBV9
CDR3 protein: CASSAGTRSDEQFF
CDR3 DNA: TGTGCCAGCAGCGCCGGGACTAGGTCCGATGAGCAGTTCTTC

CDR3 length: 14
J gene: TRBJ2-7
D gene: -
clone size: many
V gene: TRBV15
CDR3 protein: CATSSRRVPGEQYF
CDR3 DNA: TGTGCCACCAGCAGTCGCCGGGTCCCTGGCGAGCAGTACTTC

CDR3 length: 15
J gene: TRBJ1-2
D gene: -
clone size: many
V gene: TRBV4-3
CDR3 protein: CASSQIGTGDYGYTF
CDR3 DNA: TGCGCCAGCAGCCAAATAGGGACGGGGGACTATGGCTACACCTTC

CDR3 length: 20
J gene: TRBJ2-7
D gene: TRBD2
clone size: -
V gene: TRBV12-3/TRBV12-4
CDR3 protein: CASSLPPGRLTSGISYEQYF
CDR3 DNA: TGTGCCAGCAGTTTACCCCCAGGACGTTTGACTAGCGGAATCTCCTACGAGCAGTACTTC

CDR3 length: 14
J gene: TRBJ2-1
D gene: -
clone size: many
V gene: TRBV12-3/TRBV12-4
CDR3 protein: CASSPNEAYNEQFF
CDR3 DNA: TGTGCCAGCAGTCCAAATGAGGCTTACAATGAGCAGTTCTTC

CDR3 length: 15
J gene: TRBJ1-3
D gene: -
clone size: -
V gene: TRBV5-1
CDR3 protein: CASSLAVSSGNTIYF
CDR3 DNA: TGCGCCAGCAGCTTGGCGGTCAGCTCTGGAAACACCATATATTTT

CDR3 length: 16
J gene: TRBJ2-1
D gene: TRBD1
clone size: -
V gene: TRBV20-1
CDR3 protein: CSARPWGQGAYNEQFF
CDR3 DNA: TGCAGTGCCCGACCTTGGGGACAGGGAGCCTACAATGAGCAGTTCTTC

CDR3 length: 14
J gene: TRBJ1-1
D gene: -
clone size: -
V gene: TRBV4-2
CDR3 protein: CASAREEGNTEAFF
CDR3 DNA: TGTGCCAGCGCCAGGGAAGAGGGGAACACTGAAGCTTTCTTT

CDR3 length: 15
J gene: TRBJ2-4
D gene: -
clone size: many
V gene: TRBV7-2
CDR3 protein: CASSLGGVAKNIQYF
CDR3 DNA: TGTGCCAGCAGCTTAGGGGGCGTGGCCAAAAACATTCAGTACTTC

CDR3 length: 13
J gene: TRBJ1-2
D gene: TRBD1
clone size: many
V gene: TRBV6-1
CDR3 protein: CASSETGVYGYTF
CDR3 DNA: TGTGCCAGCAGTGAGACAGGGGTCTATGGCTACACCTTC

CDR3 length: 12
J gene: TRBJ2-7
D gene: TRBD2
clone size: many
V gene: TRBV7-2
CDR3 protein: CASSPGTSVRNF
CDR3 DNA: TGTGCCAGCAGCCCAGGGACTAGCGTTAGAAACTTC

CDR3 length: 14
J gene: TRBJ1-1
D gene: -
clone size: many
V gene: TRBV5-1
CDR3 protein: CASSFPNARSEAFF
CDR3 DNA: TGCGCCAGCAGCTTCCCCAACGCAAGGTCTGAAGCTTTCTTT

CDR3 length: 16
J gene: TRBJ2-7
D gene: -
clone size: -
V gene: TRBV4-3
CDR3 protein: CASSQQAAGGGIEMYF
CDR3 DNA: TGCGCCAGCAGCCAACAGGCGGCCGGAGGTGGGATTGAGATGTACTTC

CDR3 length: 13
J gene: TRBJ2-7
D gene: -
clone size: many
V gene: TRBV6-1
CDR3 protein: CASSESQPYEQYF
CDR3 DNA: TGTGCCAGCAGTGAATCTCAGCCCTACGAGCAGTACTTC

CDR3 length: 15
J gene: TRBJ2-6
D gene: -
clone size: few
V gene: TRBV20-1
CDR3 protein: CSAPRGYSGANVLTF
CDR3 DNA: TGCAGTGCGCCAAGGGGCTACTCTGGGGCCAACGTCCTGACTTTC

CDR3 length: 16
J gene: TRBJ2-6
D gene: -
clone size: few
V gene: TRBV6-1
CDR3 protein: CASSEATSSGANVLTF
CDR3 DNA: TGTGCCAGCAGTGAAGCGACTAGCTCTGGGGCCAACGTCCTGACTTTC

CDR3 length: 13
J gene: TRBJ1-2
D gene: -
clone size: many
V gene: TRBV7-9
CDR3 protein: CASSLQGRIGYTF
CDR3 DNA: TGTGCCAGCAGCTTACAGGGGAGGATCGGCTACACCTTC

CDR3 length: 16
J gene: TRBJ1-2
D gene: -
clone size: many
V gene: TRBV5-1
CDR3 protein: CASSLVPRDFNYGYTF
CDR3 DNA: TGCGCCAGCAGCTTGGTCCCCCGGGATTTTAACTATGGCTACACCTTC

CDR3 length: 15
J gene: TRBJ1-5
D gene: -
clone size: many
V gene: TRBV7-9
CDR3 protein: CASSLGVTRNQPQHF
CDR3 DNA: TGTGCCAGCAGCTTAGGCGTTACTCGCAATCAGCCCCAGCATTTT

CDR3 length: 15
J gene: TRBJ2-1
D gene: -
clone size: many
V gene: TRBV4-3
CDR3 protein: CASSRGSSSYNEQFF
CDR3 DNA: TGCGCCAGCAGCCGAGGTTCTAGCTCCTACAATGAGCAGTTCTTC

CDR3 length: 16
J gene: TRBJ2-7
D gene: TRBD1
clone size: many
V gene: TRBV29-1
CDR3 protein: CSVEDRGTGGYYEQYF
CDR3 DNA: TGCAGCGTTGAAGACAGGGGAACAGGGGGATATTACGAGCAGTACTTC